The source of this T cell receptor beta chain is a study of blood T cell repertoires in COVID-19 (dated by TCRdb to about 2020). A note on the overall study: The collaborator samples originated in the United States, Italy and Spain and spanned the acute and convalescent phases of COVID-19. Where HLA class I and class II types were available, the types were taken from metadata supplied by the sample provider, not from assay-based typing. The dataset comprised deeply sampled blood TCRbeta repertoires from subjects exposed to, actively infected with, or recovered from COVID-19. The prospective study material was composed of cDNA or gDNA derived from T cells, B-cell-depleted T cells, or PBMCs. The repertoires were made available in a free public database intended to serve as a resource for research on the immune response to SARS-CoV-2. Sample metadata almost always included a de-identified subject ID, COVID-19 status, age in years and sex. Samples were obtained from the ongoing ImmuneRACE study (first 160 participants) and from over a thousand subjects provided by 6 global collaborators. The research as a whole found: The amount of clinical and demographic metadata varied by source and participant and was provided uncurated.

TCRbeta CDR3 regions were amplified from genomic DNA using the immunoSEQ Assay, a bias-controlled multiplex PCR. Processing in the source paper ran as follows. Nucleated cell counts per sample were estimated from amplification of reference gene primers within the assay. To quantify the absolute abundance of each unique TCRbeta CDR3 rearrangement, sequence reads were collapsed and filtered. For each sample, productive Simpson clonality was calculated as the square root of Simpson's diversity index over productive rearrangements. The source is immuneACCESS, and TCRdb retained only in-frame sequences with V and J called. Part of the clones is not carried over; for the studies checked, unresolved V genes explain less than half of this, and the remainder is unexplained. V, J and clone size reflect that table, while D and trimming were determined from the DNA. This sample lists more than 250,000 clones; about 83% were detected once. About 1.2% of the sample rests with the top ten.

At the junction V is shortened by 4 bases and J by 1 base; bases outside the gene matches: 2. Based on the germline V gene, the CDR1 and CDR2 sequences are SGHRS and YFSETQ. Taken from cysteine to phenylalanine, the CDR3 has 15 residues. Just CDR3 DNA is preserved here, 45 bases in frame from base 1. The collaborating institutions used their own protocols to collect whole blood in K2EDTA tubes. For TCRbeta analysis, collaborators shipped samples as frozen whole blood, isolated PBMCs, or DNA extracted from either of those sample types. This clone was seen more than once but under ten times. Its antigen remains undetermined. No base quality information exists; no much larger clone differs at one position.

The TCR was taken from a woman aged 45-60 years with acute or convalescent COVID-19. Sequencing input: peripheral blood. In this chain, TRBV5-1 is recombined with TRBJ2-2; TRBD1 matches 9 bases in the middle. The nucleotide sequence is TGCGCCAGCAGCCGGACAGGGGAGAACACCGGGGAGCTGTTTTTT. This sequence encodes CASSRTGENTGELFF.